These 22 T cell receptor beta chains were all obtained from the same sample, sequenced in a study of CD8 T cells in Susac syndrome (dated by TCRdb to about 2019). The library was prepared using the immunoSEQ multiplex PCR assay. RNA was extracted using the RNeasy kit, and about 0.5 to 1 microgram was reverse transcribed with random hexamers. Using fastp at Q25 and MiXCR, TCRdb reprocessed the public reads and kept productive beta chains. A single entry per CDR3 protein holds the most common genes and DNA from its merged rows. The sample profile shows approximately 280,000 distinct CDR3 sequences; 70% to 90% of them were found once. Of the sample, over 0.095% falls within the top ten clones. The sequenced material came from CD8+ T cells from PBMCs. These receptors were obtained from a human donor with multiple sclerosis.

This chain uses TRBV2 with TRBJ1-4; weak D call: TRBD1 (5 bases). V lost 3 bases and J 4 bases, leaving 21 bases between the germline ends. Germline CDR1 reads SNHLY; CDR2 reads FYNNEI. This CDR3 is built from 18 residues. CDR3 amino acids: CASSDFWGPGPNNEKLFF. The CDR3 DNA sequence: TGTGCCAGCAGTGATTTCTGGGGCCCAGGACCCAATAATGAAAAACTGTTTTTT.

This chain joins TRBV5-5 and TRBJ1-6; 8 nucleotides line up with TRBD1. The CDR3 is 15 amino acids. The germline gives CDR1 SGHKS, CDR2 YYEKEE (reference sequence). J lost 4 bases, V lost 4 bases, and 4 bases had no gene match. CDR3 DNA: TGTGCCAGCAGCGACAGGGGAAGGTATAATTCACCCCTCCACTTT. It specifies CASSDRGRYNSPLHF.

The chain recombines TRBV27 with TRBJ2-4; TRBD2 might be the D (5 bases). The CDR3 length is 15 residues. Deletions cut 5 bases from V and 9 bases from J, with 20 bases between. Germline V gene data show CDR1 as MNHEY and CDR2 as SMNVEV (reference sequence). The CDR3 protein is CASSPSGGSRGIQYF. The DNA for the CDR3 is TGTGCCAGCAGTCCTTCAGGAGGTAGCCGGGGCATTCAGTACTTC.

The V gene is TRBV29-1, the J gene TRBJ1-1; D might be TRBD1 (6 bases). V shed 5 bases and J shed 8 bases, with 18 bases lying between them. The CDR3 has 13 residues. Germline lookup yields CDR1 SQVTM and CDR2 ANQGSEA. CDR3 bases: TGCAGCGTTTTGTTGTCGAGGGACAACGAAGCTTTCTTT. Its translation: CSVLLSRDNEAFF.

The chain has TRBV5-1 and TRBJ2-7, with 7 positions matching TRBD1. The CDR3 runs to 16 residues. Germline lookup yields CDR1 SGHRS and CDR2 YFSETQ. Trimming took 0 bases from V and 3 from J; bases not matched to a gene: 9. CDR3 protein: CASSLAEGGGFYEQYF. CDR3 DNA: TGCGCCAGCAGCTTGGCTGAAGGGGGCGGGTTCTACGAGCAGTACTTC.

The genes are TRBV11-2 and TRBJ2-7, with D tentatively TRBD2 (6 bases). This CDR3 contains 15 residues. V was cut by 7 bases and J by 2 bases, with 18 bases left in between. Germline CDR1 reads SGHAT; CDR2 reads FQNNGV. CDR3 residues: CASTARGGVPYEQYF. CDR3 nucleotides: TGTGCCAGCACCGCTCGAGGAGGGGTCCCCTACGAGCAGTACTTC.

The chain has TRBV25-1 and TRBJ2-4, with D perhaps TRBD2 (5 bases). Looked up from germline, CDR1 is MGHDK and CDR2 is SYGVNS. CDR3 length equals 16 residues. Trimming removed 4 bases at V and 0 bases at J, with 13 bases between. This CDR3 is CASSGGRTKAKNIQYF. The CDR3 DNA reads as TGTGCCAGCAGTGGTGGGAGAACGAAAGCCAAAAACATTCAGTACTTC.

The J gene is TRBJ2-7, the V gene TRBV2; D is ambiguous. Germline V lookup: CDR1 SNHLY, CDR2 FYNNEI. This CDR3 has 14 amino acids. Trimming pared 7 bases from V and 3 bases from J, leaving 16 bases between. CDR3 nucleotide sequence: TGTGCCAGCATCTCCTCCACAGCCTACTACGAGCAGTACTTC. It translates to CASISSTAYYEQYF.

The chain recombines TRBV9 with TRBJ1-2; weak D call: TRBD1 (6 bases). This CDR3 has 14 amino acids. Germline V gene data show CDR1 as SGDLS and CDR2 as YYNGEE. V lost 4 bases to trimming and J lost 6 bases, with 16 bases between them. Written as DNA, the CDR3 is TGTGCCAGCAGCACCGGAGGGGGGAGGGATGGCTACACCTTC. This encodes CASSTGGGRDGYTF.

The chain recombines TRBV29-1 with TRBJ1-2; D is uncertain. V was clipped by 4 bases and J by 7 bases, with 16 bases between them. The CDR3 runs to 13 residues. Germline CDR1 SQVTM, CDR2 ANQGSEA. The CDR3 protein is CSVVGPSSAGYTF. The CDR3 bases are TGCAGCGTTGTCGGACCCAGCTCGGCTGGCTACACCTTC.

V and J are TRBV28 and TRBJ2-7; no clear D gene. The germline V gene encodes CDR1 MDHEN and CDR2 SYDVKM. Trimming removed 4 bases from V and 2 bases from J, with 15 bases in between. The CDR3 has 15 residues. The CDR3 nucleotides read TGTGCCAGCAGTTATAGACTCTCAAGGGCCTACGAGCAGTACTTC. Residues: CASSYRLSRAYEQYF.

The chain joins TRBV6-1 to TRBJ2-7; 8 positions match TRBD2. The CDR3 has 14 residues. J gave up 0 bases and V 7 bases, and 5 bases lay outside the gene matches. Germline CDR1 MNHNS, CDR2 SASEGT. The CDR3 DNA reads as TGTGCCAGCACCAGAAGCGGGAGCTCCTACGAGCAGTACTTC. The encoded protein is CASTRSGSSYEQYF.

The chain joins TRBV15 to TRBJ2-7; D ambiguous. The germline CDR1 and CDR2 sequences are LNHNV and YYDKDF (reference sequence). This CDR3 has 11 residues. V lost 3 bases, J lost 5 bases, and 5 bases lay in between. CDR3 bases: TGTGCCACCAGCAGCCGTCACGAGCAGTACTTC. Translated: CATSSRHEQYF.

The rearrangement joins TRBV5-1 to TRBJ2-1; 9 bases map to TRBD2. The V and J ends lost 0 bases and 6 bases, in that order; junction bases with no gene match: 4. CDR3 length: 15 amino acids. Looked up from germline, CDR1 is SGHRS and CDR2 is YFSETQ. DNA for the CDR3: TGCGCCAGCAGCTTGGGGGCGGGAGGGGGCAATGAGCAGTTCTTC. Residues: CASSLGAGGGNEQFF.

The rearrangement uses TRBV27 and TRBJ2-2; the match to TRBD1 covers 8 bases. V shed 8 bases, J shed 8 bases, and the junction held 7 bases outside the gene matches. This CDR3 is 13 amino acids long. CDR1 MNHEY and CDR2 SMNVEV come from the germline V gene (reference sequence). The CDR3 reads CASRTGGGGELFF. The CDR3 nucleotides are TGTGCCAGCCGCACAGGGGGTGGGGGGGAGCTGTTTTTT.

This sequence joins TRBV6-5 and TRBJ2-2; tentatively, D is TRBD2 (7 bases). The CDR3 has 17 amino acids. CDR1 MNHEY and CDR2 SVGAGI come from the germline V gene. Trimming took 0 bases from V and 1 from J, leaving 12 bases between them. The CDR3 loop reads CASSYSAGALNTGELFF. In nucleotides, the CDR3 is TGTGCCAGCAGTTACTCGGCGGGGGCACTGAACACCGGGGAGCTGTTTTTT.

The sample holds a few counts of this clonotype. V and J are TRBV18 and TRBJ1-5; TRBD1 is a possible D gene (5 bases). Per germline, CDR1 KGHSH and CDR2 LQKENI. This CDR3 has 16 residues. V gave up 4 bases and J gave up 7 bases, with 20 bases separating them. The CDR3 is CASSLGFGGIGQPQHF. In DNA, the CDR3 is TGTGCCAGCTCACTCGGTTTTGGGGGAATTGGGCAGCCCCAGCATTTT.

The CDR3 nucleotides read TGTGCCATCCGACAGGGAGGGTTGAACACTGAAGCTTTCTTT. It encodes CAIRQGGLNTEAFF. The chain employs TRBV10-3 and TRBJ1-1; 7 nucleotides agree with TRBD1. CDR1 is ENHRY, CDR2 SYGVKD, per germline. The ends lost 8 bases at V and 0 bases at J; junction bases unmatched: 6. The CDR3 covers 14 residues.

Comments on this clonotype: The conserved closing phenylalanine or tryptophan is absent in this CDR3, likely reflecting a read error. This chain connects TRBV9 to TRBJ1-1, with D tentatively TRBD1 (6 bases). Per germline, CDR1 SGDLS and CDR2 YYNGEE. Trimming left V 0 bases short and J 1 base short, with 10 bases between. The CDR3 length is 15 residues. The CDR3 loop is CASSVVGGPNTEAFS. CDR3 nucleotide sequence: TGTGCCAGCAGCGTAGTGGGGGGGCCGAACACTGAAGCTTTCTCT.

This clonotype showed up just a few times. V gene TRBV7-2 combines with J gene TRBJ2-5, with D hard to call. This CDR3 has 15 amino acids. Trimming shortened V by 6 bases and J by 3 bases, and 17 bases separated the two germline ends. CDR1 SGHTA and CDR2 FQGNSA come from the germline V gene. The CDR3 here is CASRPQNDHKETQYF. The CDR3 DNA reads TGTGCCAGCAGACCTCAAAACGACCACAAAGAGACCCAGTACTTC. Based on the CDR3 plus reference TRBV7-2 and TRBJ2-5, the full variable domain is GAGVSQSPSNKVTEKGKDVELRCDPISGHTALYWYRQSLGQGLEFLIYFQGNSAPDKSGLPSDRFSAERTGGSVSTLTIQRTQQEDSAVYLCASRPQNDHKETQYFGPGTRLLVL.

V is TRBV25-1 and J is TRBJ1-1; D is undetermined. Trimming stripped 0 bases from V and 5 bases from J, with 13 bases between. Germline CDR1 is MGHDK and CDR2 is SYGVNS. CDR3 length equals 15 residues. CDR3 sequence (DNA): TGTGCCAGCAGTGAATATGGGCAGGAGGGTACTGAAGCTTTCTTT. It yields the protein CASSEYGQEGTEAFF.

The chain is built from TRBV11-2 and TRBJ2-1; either TRBD1 or TRBD2 may fit D (6 bases each). In germline, CDR1 is SGHAT, CDR2 FQNNGV. The CDR3 has 17 amino acids. V was trimmed by 1 base and J by 4 bases, leaving 17 bases between them. CDR3 protein: CASSLVVSRRGYNEQFF. DNA for the CDR3: TGTGCCAGCAGCTTAGTGGTATCCAGGAGGGGGTACAATGAGCAGTTCTTC.